Reported below is one T cell receptor beta chain. This CDR3 has 13 amino acids. Trimming at V came to 6 bases and at J to 7 bases, leaving 9 bases not matched to a gene. CDR1 is SGHNT, CDR2 YYREEE, per germline (reference sequence). These data originate in a study of control samples from healthy donors and cancer patients. Sequenced by immunoSEQ multiplex PCR; TCRdb stores in-frame clones only, minus some. The sample yields 100,000 to 120,000 clones, roughly 90% seen once. The source material was PBMCs. The gene calls are TRBV5-4 and TRBJ1-2; 7 bases match TRBD1. The TCR sequence derives from a woman in her sixties or seventies with lung cancer. The CDR3 region is CASTRDSQGGYTF. In nucleotides, the CDR3 is TGTGCCAGCACCCGGGACAGCCAGGGTGGCTACACCTTC.